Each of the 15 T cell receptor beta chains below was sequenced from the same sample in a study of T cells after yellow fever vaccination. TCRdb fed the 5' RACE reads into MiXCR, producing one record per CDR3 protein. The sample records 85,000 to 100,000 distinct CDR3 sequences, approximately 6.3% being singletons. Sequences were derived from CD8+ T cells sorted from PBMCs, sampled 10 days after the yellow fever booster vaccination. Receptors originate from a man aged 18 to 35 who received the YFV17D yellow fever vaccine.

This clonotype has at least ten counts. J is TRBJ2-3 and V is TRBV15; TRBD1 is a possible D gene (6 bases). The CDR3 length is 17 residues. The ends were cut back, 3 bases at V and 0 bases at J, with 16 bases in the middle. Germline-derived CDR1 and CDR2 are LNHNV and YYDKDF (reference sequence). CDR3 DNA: TGTGCCACCAGCAGTGACAGGCCTTGGTCTAGCACAGATACGCAGTATTTT. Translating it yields CATSSDRPWSSTDTQYF.

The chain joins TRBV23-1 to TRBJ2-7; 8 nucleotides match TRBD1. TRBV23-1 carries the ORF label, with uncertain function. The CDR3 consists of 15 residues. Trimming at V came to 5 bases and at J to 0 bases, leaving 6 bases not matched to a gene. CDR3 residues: CASSGQGAHSYEQYV. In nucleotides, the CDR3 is TGCGCCAGCAGTGGACAGGGTGCCCACTCCTACGAGCAGTACGTC.

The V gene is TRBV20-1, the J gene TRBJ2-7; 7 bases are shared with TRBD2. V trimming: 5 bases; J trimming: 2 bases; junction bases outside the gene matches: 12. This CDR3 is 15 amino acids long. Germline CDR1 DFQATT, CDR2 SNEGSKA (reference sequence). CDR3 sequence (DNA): TGCAGTGCTCCCTGGGGGGGTAGTAAGGCCTACGAGCAGTACTTC. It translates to CSAPWGGSKAYEQYF.

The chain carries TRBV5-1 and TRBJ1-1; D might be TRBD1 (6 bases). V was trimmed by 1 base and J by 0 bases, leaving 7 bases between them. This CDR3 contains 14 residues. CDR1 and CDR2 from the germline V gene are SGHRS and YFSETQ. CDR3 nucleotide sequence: TGCGCCAGCAGCTTGTACAGGGTGAACACTGAAGCTTTCTTT. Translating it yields CASSLYRVNTEAFF.

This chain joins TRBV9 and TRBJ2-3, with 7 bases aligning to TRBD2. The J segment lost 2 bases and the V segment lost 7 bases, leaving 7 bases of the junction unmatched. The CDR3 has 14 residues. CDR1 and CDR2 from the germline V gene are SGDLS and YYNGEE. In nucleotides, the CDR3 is TGTGCCAGCGGAGCTAGCGGTGTCACAGATACGCAGTATTTT. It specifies CASGASGVTDTQYF. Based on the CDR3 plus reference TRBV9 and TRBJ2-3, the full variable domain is DSGVTQTPKHLITATGQRVTLRCSPRSGDLSVYWYQQSLDQGLQFLIQYYNGEERAKGNILERFSAQQFPDLHSELNLSSLELGDSALYFCASGASGVTDTQYFGPGTRLTVL.

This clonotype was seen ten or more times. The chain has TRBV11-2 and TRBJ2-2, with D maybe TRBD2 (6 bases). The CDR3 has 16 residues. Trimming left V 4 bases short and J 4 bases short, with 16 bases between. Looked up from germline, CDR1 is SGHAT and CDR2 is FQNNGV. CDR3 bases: TGTGCCAGCAGCTCCCCCCCTGGGGGAGGCACCGGGGAGCTGTTTTTT. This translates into CASSSPPGGGTGELFF.

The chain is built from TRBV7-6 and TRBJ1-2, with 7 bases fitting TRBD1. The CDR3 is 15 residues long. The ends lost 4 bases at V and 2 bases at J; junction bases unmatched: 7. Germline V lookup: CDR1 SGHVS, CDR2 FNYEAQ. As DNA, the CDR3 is TGTGCCAGCAGCTCGACAGACAGGGACAACTATGGCTACACCTTC. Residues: CASSSTDRDNYGYTF.

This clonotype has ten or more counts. CDR3 protein: CASSQDGRGRKGQFF. For the CDR3, the DNA is TGTGCCAGCAGCCAAGATGGGCGGGGGCGAAAGGGGCAGTTCTTC. This rearrangement joins TRBV3-1 to TRBJ2-1, with D maybe TRBD2 (7 bases). Trimming pared 0 bases from V and 12 bases from J, leaving 18 bases between. Germline V gives CDR1 LGHDT, CDR2 YNNKEL (reference sequence). This CDR3 has 15 residues.

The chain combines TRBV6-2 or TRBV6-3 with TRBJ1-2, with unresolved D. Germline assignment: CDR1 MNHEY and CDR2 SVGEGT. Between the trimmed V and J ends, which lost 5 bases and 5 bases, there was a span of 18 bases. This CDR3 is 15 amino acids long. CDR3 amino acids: CASSDRRGLFYGYTF. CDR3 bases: TGTGCCAGCAGTGACCGCCGAGGACTGTTTTATGGCTACACCTTC.

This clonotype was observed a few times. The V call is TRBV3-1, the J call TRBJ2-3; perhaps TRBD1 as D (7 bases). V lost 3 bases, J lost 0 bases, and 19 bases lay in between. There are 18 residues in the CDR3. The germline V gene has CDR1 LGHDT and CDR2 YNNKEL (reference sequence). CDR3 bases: TGTGCCAGCAGCCAGAGAAATTCAGGGGGGTTGAGCACAGATACGCAGTATTTT. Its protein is CASSQRNSGGLSTDTQYF.

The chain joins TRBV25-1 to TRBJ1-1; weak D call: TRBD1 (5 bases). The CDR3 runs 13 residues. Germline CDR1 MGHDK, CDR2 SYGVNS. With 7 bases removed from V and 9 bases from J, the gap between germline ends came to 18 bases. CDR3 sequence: CASTEEGKQQAFF. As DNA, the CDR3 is TGTGCCAGCACCGAGGAGGGGAAGCAGCAAGCTTTCTTT.

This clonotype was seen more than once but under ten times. The CDR3 DNA sequence: TGTGCCAGCAGTTCCCCCGTGGGCTCGAACACCGGGGAGCTGTTTTTT. Amino acids: CASSSPVGSNTGELFF. The chain combines TRBV6-2 or TRBV6-3 with TRBJ2-2; no clear D gene. Trimming removed 4 bases at V and 0 bases at J, with 12 bases between. The germline V gene encodes CDR1 MNHEY and CDR2 SVGEGT. This CDR3 comprises 16 residues.

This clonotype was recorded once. CDR3 DNA: TGTGCCAGTAGTATCATAGGTGGGACTCAGCCCCAGCATTTT. Its translation is CASSIIGGTQPQHF. This chain joins TRBV19 and TRBJ1-5, with D possibly TRBD1 on 5 matching bases. Germline V gene data show CDR1 as LNHDA and CDR2 as SQIVND (reference sequence). The CDR3 sequence is 14 residues long. Trimming removed 3 bases at V and 6 bases at J, with 12 bases between.

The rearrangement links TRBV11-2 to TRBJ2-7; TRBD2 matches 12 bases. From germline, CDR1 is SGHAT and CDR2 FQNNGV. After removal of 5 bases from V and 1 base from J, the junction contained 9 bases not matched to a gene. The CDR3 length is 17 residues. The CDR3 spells CASSGVRLAGVSYEQYV. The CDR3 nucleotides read TGTGCCAGCAGCGGGGTACGACTAGCGGGGGTATCCTACGAGCAGTACGTC.

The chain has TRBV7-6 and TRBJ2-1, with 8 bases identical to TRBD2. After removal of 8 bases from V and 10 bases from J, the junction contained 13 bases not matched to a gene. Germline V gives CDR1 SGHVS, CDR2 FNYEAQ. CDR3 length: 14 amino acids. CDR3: CASGLRGESGEQFF. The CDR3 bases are TGTGCCAGCGGATTGCGGGGGGAATCAGGGGAGCAGTTCTTC. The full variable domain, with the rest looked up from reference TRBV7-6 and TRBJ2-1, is GAGVSQSPRYKVTKRGQDVALRCDPISGHVSLYWYRQALGQGPEFLTYFNYEAQQDKSGLPNDRFSAERPEGSISTLTIQRTEQRDSAMYRCASGLRGESGEQFFGPGTRLTVL.